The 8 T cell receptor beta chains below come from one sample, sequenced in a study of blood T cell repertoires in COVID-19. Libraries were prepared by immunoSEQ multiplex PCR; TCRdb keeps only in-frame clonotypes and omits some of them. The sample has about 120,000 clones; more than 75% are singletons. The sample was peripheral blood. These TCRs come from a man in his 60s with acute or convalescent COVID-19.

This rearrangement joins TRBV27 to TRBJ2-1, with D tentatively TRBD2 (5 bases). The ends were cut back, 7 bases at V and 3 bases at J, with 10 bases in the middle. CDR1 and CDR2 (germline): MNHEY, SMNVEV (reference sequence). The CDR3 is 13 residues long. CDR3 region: CASTPEGYNEQFF. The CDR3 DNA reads TGTGCCAGCACCCCAGAGGGCTACAATGAGCAGTTCTTC.

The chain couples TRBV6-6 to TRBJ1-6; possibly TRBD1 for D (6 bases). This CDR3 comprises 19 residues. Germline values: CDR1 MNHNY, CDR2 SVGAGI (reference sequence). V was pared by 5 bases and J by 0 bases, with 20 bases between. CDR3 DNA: TGTGCCAGCAGTCGAGCCCTGGACAGTTCCGTCTCCTATAATTCACCCCTCCACTTT. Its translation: CASSRALDSSVSYNSPLHF.

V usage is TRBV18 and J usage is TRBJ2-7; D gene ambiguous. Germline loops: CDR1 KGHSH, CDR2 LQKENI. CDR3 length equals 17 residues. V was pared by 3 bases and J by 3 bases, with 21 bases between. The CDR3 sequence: CASSPPLPRQSFYEQYF. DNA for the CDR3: TGTGCCAGCTCACCTCCCCTTCCCCGCCAGTCGTTCTACGAGCAGTACTTC.

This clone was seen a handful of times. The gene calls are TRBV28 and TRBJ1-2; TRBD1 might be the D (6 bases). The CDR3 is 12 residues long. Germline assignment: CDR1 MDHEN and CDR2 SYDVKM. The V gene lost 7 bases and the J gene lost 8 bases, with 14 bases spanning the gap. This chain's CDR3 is CASTRGSEGYTF. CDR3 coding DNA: TGTGCCAGCACTAGGGGGTCCGAAGGCTACACCTTC.

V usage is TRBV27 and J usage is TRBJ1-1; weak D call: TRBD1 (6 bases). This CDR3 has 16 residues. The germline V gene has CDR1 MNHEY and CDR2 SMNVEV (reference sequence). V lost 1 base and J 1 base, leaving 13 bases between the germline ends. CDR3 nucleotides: TGTGCCAGCAGTTTATGGGTCGGCAGGGGGAACACTGAAGCTTTCTTT. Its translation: CASSLWVGRGNTEAFF.

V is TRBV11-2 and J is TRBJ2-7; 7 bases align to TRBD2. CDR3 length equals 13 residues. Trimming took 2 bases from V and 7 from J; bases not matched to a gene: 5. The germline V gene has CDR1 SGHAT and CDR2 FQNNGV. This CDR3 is CASSLSLAVEQYF. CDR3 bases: TGTGCCAGCAGCTTAAGTCTAGCGGTTGAGCAGTACTTC.

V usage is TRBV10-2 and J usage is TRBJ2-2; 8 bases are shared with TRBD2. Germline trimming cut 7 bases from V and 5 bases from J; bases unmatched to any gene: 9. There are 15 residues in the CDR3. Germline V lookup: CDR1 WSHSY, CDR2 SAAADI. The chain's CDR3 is CASKKLADLTGELFF. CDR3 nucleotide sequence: TGCGCCAGCAAAAAACTAGCGGACTTGACCGGGGAGCTGTTTTTT.

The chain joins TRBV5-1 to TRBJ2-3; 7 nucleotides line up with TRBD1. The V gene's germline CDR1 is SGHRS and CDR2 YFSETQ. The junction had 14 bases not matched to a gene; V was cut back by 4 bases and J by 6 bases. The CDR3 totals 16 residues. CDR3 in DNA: TGCGCCAGCAGCATAACAGGGGCCGCCCATGGGGATACGCAGTATTTT. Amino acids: CASSITGAAHGDTQYF.